Listed below are T cell receptor beta chains from one sample, sequenced in a study of shared clonotypes between healthy human individuals. Here immunoSEQ multiplex PCR was the method, and the copy in TCRdb shows in-frame clones only, minus some. The sample yields hundreds of thousands of clones, around 80% seen once. Sequencing was performed on PBMCs. These receptors were collected from a woman in her 40s in good health. Some clones in this sample may be carry-over from other donors' samples. The CDR3 runs from the conserved cysteine through the conserved F or W. A D gene is named only where the DNA matches it firmly. Where a row states a size, it is once, few, many or the class of an expanded clone; other rows omit it.

clone size,D gene,V gene,J gene,CDR3 length,CDR3 DNA,CDR3 protein
.,.,TRBV6-5,TRBJ1-5,13,TGTGCCAGCAGTTACAGCAGGCATCAGCCCCAGCATTTT,CASSYSRHQPQHF
.,.,TRBV19,TRBJ2-2,17,TGTGCCAGTAGTACCCTGGACAGTTATATGAACACCGGGGAGCTGTTTTTT,CASSTLDSYMNTGELFF
once,.,TRBV7-3,TRBJ2-3,14,TGTGCCAGCAGCTTGGTCGGGAGCACAGATACGCAGTATTTT,CASSLVGSTDTQYF
once,.,TRBV2,TRBJ2-1,14,TGTGCCAGCAGTGAAGTGGCAGCGTACAATGAGCAGTTCTTC,CASSEVAAYNEQFF
few,.,TRBV13,TRBJ2-7,12,TGTGCCAGCAGCTTAAATCTATACGAGCAGTACTTC,CASSLNLYEQYF
.,.,TRBV30,TRBJ2-5,13,TGTGCCTGGAGCCCCGGGGCGCAGGAGACCCAGTACTTC,CAWSPGAQETQYF
.,TRBD1,TRBV29-1,TRBJ1-4,14,TGCAGCGTGAGCCCGGGACAGAAGAATGAAAAACTGTTTTTT,CSVSPGQKNEKLFF
.,.,TRBV11-2,TRBJ2-5,14,TGTGCCAGCAGCCCTTTAGGAGGTCGGGAGACCCAGTACTTC,CASSPLGGRETQYF
few,TRBD2,TRBV6-4,TRBJ2-3,15,TGTGCCAGCAGTGAGGAGGCGGGAGGCGCAGATACGCAGTATTTT,CASSEEAGGADTQYF
.,.,TRBV18,TRBJ1-1,17,TGTGCCAGCTCACCACTCTACCCAAAACAGGGGAACACTGAAGCTTTCTTT,CASSPLYPKQGNTEAFF
.,TRBD1,TRBV16,TRBJ1-5,15,TGTGCCAGCAGCCACCAGGGGACAGGGCATCAGCCCCAGCATTTT,CASSHQGTGHQPQHF
.,.,TRBV28,TRBJ2-5,11,TGTGCCTCGGGAGAGCAAGAGACCCAGTACTTC,CASGEQETQYF
once,.,TRBV11-2,TRBJ2-7,11,TGTGCCAGCAGCCTCGAAGTCGAGCAGTACTTC,CASSLEVEQYF
.,.,TRBV5-1,TRBJ1-1,12,TGCGCCAGCAGCTTGATGAACACTGAAGCTTTCTTT,CASSLMNTEAFF
many,.,TRBV29-1,TRBJ2-7,12,TGCAGCGTTGGGGTCGGTACCTACGAGCAGTACTTC,CSVGVGTYEQYF
.,TRBD2,TRBV15,TRBJ2-5,17,TGTGCCACCAGTAAGACTAGCGGGGCCGTCAATAGGGAGACCCAGTACTTC,CATSKTSGAVNRETQYF
.,TRBD2,TRBV6-1,TRBJ2-2,15,TGTGCCAGCAGTGAAGCGGGAGGGCCGACCGGGGAGCTGTTTTTT,CASSEAGGPTGELFF
.,.,TRBV6-6,TRBJ1-2,16,TGTGCCAGCACGACCTTCGGGGACACGAAAAACTATGGCTACACCTTC,CASTTFGDTKNYGYTF
.,TRBD2,TRBV9,TRBJ2-1,16,TGTGCCAGCAGCGTAGGACTAGCGGGAGTATCTCTTGAGCAGTTCTTC,CASSVGLAGVSLEQFF
.,.,TRBV6-6,TRBJ2-2,14,TGTGCCAGCAAACTAGTAACGAACACCGGGGAGCTGTTTTTT,CASKLVTNTGELFF
once,.,TRBV28,TRBJ1-1,15,TGTGCCAGCAGTCCGCCTCGGACAGAGAACACTGAAGCTTTCTTT,CASSPPRTENTEAFF
.,.,TRBV7-9,TRBJ2-7,13,TGTGCCAGCAGCTTAGCGGGGCTTTACGAGCAGTACTTC,CASSLAGLYEQYF
.,TRBD1,TRBV7-8,TRBJ1-5,17,TGTGCCAGCAGCCCCGGGACAGAGAGTTTGAGCAATCAGCCCCAGCATTTT,CASSPGTESLSNQPQHF
.,TRBD2,TRBV5-1,TRBJ2-1,14,TGCGCCAGCAGCCTCGCCGGGACTAGTCGGGAGCAGTTCTTC,CASSLAGTSREQFF
.,.,TRBV28,TRBJ1-3,16,TGTGCCAGCAGATCTCCGGGACACCTCTCTGGAAACACCATATATTTT,CASRSPGHLSGNTIYF
.,.,TRBV6-5,TRBJ2-7,16,TGTGCCAGCAGTTACCTCCCTATCACCAGCTCCTACGAGCAGTACTTC,CASSYLPITSSYEQYF
.,.,TRBV30,TRBJ2-1,12,TGTGCCTGGAGTGTAGAGTACAATGAGCAGTTCTTC,CAWSVEYNEQFF
once,.,TRBV5-1,TRBJ1-2,14,TGCGCCAGCAGGGGGGACGGAGGAAATTATGGCTACACCTTC,CASRGDGGNYGYTF